These T cell receptor beta chains were read from a single sample in a study of Ad26.COV2.S vaccination and SARS-CoV-2 variants. Clones were read by immunoSEQ multiplex PCR, and TCRdb kept only the in-frame ones, dropping some. The sample yields approximately 400,000 clones, about 83% seen once. This sample comprised peripheral blood, obtained in a trial of Ad26.COV2.S vaccine versus placebo. Receptors originate from a person between 18 and 65 years old who received the Ad26.COV2.S COVID-19 vaccine or a placebo. Both conserved end residues are part of each CDR3. Fields, in order: D gene, clone size, V gene, J gene, CDR3 DNA, CDR3 protein. The D gene is left open where the match is weak. Some rows mark clone size as missing; the rest say once, few, many or name a class of expanded clone.

d_gene: .; abundance: few; v_gene: TRBV19; j_gene: TRBJ1-5; CDR3nt: TGTGCCAGTAATCCCCGGGGGGGCAGGGATCAGCCCCAGCATTTT; CDR3aa: CASNPRGGRDQPQHF
d_gene: TRBD1; abundance: .; v_gene: TRBV30; j_gene: TRBJ1-5; CDR3nt: TGTGCCTGGCGAACTCAGGGGGCGCGAGGTCAGCCCCAGCATTTT; CDR3aa: CAWRTQGARGQPQHF
d_gene: TRBD2; abundance: .; v_gene: TRBV6-4; j_gene: TRBJ2-7; CDR3nt: TGTGCCAGCAGTGACCCAGGGCAGGGGTGGCTAGCGGGGGCCACCTCCAACGAGCAGTACTTC; CDR3aa: CASSDPGQGWLAGATSNEQYF
d_gene: .; abundance: .; v_gene: TRBV12-3/TRBV12-4; j_gene: TRBJ2-3; CDR3nt: TGTGCCAGCACCTGGGGGGGCACAGATACGCAGTATTTT; CDR3aa: CASTWGGTDTQYF
d_gene: TRBD1; abundance: few; v_gene: TRBV7-2; j_gene: TRBJ1-4; CDR3nt: TGTGCCAGCAGCCCGCAGGGGGCGCGAGAAAAACTGTTTTTT; CDR3aa: CASSPQGAREKLFF
d_gene: TRBD1; abundance: .; v_gene: TRBV6-1; j_gene: TRBJ1-2; CDR3nt: TGTGCCAGCACGAGACAGGGGGCGTCAAACTATGGCTACACCTTC; CDR3aa: CASTRQGASNYGYTF
d_gene: .; abundance: .; v_gene: TRBV6-5; j_gene: TRBJ1-5; CDR3nt: TGTGCCAGCAGTTATCAGGGAGGACAGCCCCAGCATTTT; CDR3aa: CASSYQGGQPQHF
d_gene: TRBD1; abundance: .; v_gene: TRBV5-4; j_gene: TRBJ2-7; CDR3nt: TGTGCCAGCAGGACCCAGGGACAGGGCAGGTACGAGCAGTACTTC; CDR3aa: CASRTQGQGRYEQYF
d_gene: TRBD1; abundance: .; v_gene: TRBV6-5; j_gene: TRBJ1-1; CDR3nt: TGTGCCAGCAGTCTTAGGGACAGGGGGCCCAATGAAGCTTTCTTT; CDR3aa: CASSLRDRGPNEAFF
d_gene: .; abundance: .; v_gene: TRBV27; j_gene: TRBJ2-7; CDR3nt: TGTGCCAGCAGTTTACAGGGTGGCCCCTACGAGCAGTACTTC; CDR3aa: CASSLQGGPYEQYF
d_gene: .; abundance: .; v_gene: TRBV6-6; j_gene: TRBJ1-1; CDR3nt: TGTGCCAGCAGTTACGATGAAGCTTTCTTT; CDR3aa: CASSYDEAFF
d_gene: .; abundance: .; v_gene: TRBV7-2; j_gene: TRBJ1-2; CDR3nt: TGTGCCAGCAGCCTAGGGGGGAGATATGGCTACACCTTC; CDR3aa: CASSLGGRYGYTF
d_gene: .; abundance: .; v_gene: TRBV7-3; j_gene: TRBJ2-1; CDR3nt: TGTGCCAGCAGCTTATTTCCCCAAGGCAACAATGAGCAGTTCTTC; CDR3aa: CASSLFPQGNNEQFF
d_gene: TRBD2; abundance: .; v_gene: TRBV6-5; j_gene: TRBJ2-1; CDR3nt: TGTGCCAGCAGGGGACTAGCGGACAATGAGCAGTTCTTC; CDR3aa: CASRGLADNEQFF
d_gene: .; abundance: .; v_gene: TRBV7-9; j_gene: TRBJ1-1; CDR3nt: TGTGCCAGCAGCTTTTGGCAGGGTGGCGGCACTGAAGCTTTCTTT; CDR3aa: CASSFWQGGGTEAFF
d_gene: TRBD2; abundance: .; v_gene: TRBV19; j_gene: TRBJ2-3; CDR3nt: TGTGCCAGTAGTATAACCAGCGGGAGTATCGATACGCAGTATTTT; CDR3aa: CASSITSGSIDTQYF
d_gene: .; abundance: .; v_gene: TRBV7-9; j_gene: TRBJ1-2; CDR3nt: TGTGCCAGCAGCTTGGCGACCGGGACGGGGGTTGAAAGTGTCACCTTC; CDR3aa: CASSLATGTGVESVTF
d_gene: .; abundance: .; v_gene: TRBV21-1; j_gene: TRBJ2-1; CDR3nt: TGTGCCAGTTGGCGGACTAGCGGGACCTTGAGGAATGAGCAGTTCTTC; CDR3aa: CASWRTSGTLRNEQFF
d_gene: TRBD2; abundance: .; v_gene: TRBV3-1/TRBV3-2; j_gene: TRBJ2-3; CDR3nt: TGTGCCAGCAGCCAAGAGGGACTAGCGGGCCTCACAGATACGCAGTATTTT; CDR3aa: CASSQEGLAGLTDTQYF
d_gene: TRBD1; abundance: .; v_gene: TRBV6-5; j_gene: TRBJ2-7; CDR3nt: TGTGCCAGCAGTTACCCAACAGGGGGCGTCTACGAGCAGTACTTC; CDR3aa: CASSYPTGGVYEQYF
d_gene: TRBD2; abundance: .; v_gene: TRBV2; j_gene: TRBJ2-3; CDR3nt: TGTGCCAGCAGGGATCCTAGCGGGGGTATCACAGATACGCAGTATTTT; CDR3aa: CASRDPSGGITDTQYF
d_gene: .; abundance: .; v_gene: TRBV2; j_gene: TRBJ2-5; CDR3nt: TGTGCCAGCTTGGACAGAGCAGTAGGGGAGACCCAGTACTTC; CDR3aa: CASLDRAVGETQYF
d_gene: TRBD1; abundance: once; v_gene: TRBV11-3; j_gene: TRBJ1-1; CDR3nt: TGTGCCAGCAGCCCCGGGACAGGGAGGAACACTGAAGCTTTCTTT; CDR3aa: CASSPGTGRNTEAFF
d_gene: .; abundance: .; v_gene: TRBV7-9; j_gene: TRBJ1-2; CDR3nt: TGTGCCAGCAGCTTAGTGAACTATGGCTACACCTTC; CDR3aa: CASSLVNYGYTF
d_gene: .; abundance: .; v_gene: TRBV7-6; j_gene: TRBJ1-1; CDR3nt: TGTGCCAGCAGCCCGACGGACCGACAGAACACTGAAGCTTTCTTT; CDR3aa: CASSPTDRQNTEAFF
d_gene: .; abundance: few; v_gene: TRBV4-3; j_gene: TRBJ1-3; CDR3nt: TGCGCCAGCAGCCAAGATTACTGGGGGGGGCCGAGCTCTGGAAACACCATATATTTT; CDR3aa: CASSQDYWGGPSSGNTIYF
d_gene: TRBD2; abundance: .; v_gene: TRBV6-2/TRBV6-3; j_gene: TRBJ2-5; CDR3nt: TGTGCCAGCAGCTTACTAGCGGAAGAGACCCAGTACTTC; CDR3aa: CASSLLAEETQYF
d_gene: .; abundance: .; v_gene: TRBV13; j_gene: TRBJ2-3; CDR3nt: TGTGCCAGCAGTTTCTTCTTCAGGGCCCGCGGGGATACGCAGTATTTT; CDR3aa: CASSFFFRARGDTQYF
d_gene: .; abundance: .; v_gene: TRBV6-5; j_gene: TRBJ1-4; CDR3nt: TGTGCCAGCAAGGCCACCAGGGCAACTAATGAAAAACTGTTTTTT; CDR3aa: CASKATRATNEKLFF
d_gene: .; abundance: few; v_gene: TRBV5-1; j_gene: TRBJ1-1; CDR3nt: TGCGCCAGCCAAACACACGCGAACACTGAAGCTTTCTTT; CDR3aa: CASQTHANTEAFF
d_gene: .; abundance: once; v_gene: TRBV3-1/TRBV3-2; j_gene: TRBJ1-3; CDR3nt: TGTGCCAGCAGCTCGATGGGAAACACCATATATTTT; CDR3aa: CASSSMGNTIYF
d_gene: .; abundance: .; v_gene: TRBV12-3/TRBV12-4; j_gene: TRBJ1-6; CDR3nt: TGTGCCAGCAGCCGGGCCAGTAATTCACCCCTCCACTTT; CDR3aa: CASSRASNSPLHF
d_gene: .; abundance: .; v_gene: TRBV2; j_gene: TRBJ1-1; CDR3nt: TGTGCCAGCAGGGGAACTGAAGCTTTCTTT; CDR3aa: CASRGTEAFF
d_gene: TRBD2; abundance: .; v_gene: TRBV6-1; j_gene: TRBJ2-1; CDR3nt: TGTGCCAGCAGTGAAGCGGGCGGGAGGGCCCGCAATGAGCAGTTCTTC; CDR3aa: CASSEAGGRARNEQFF
d_gene: .; abundance: .; v_gene: TRBV2; j_gene: TRBJ1-2; CDR3nt: TGTGCCAGCTCAGTGCTAGGGGGCTATGGCTACACCTTC; CDR3aa: CASSVLGGYGYTF
d_gene: .; abundance: .; v_gene: TRBV19; j_gene: TRBJ2-3; CDR3nt: TGTGCCAGCCCGACGGGGTTCACAGATACGCAGTATTTT; CDR3aa: CASPTGFTDTQYF
d_gene: .; abundance: .; v_gene: TRBV6-1; j_gene: TRBJ1-1; CDR3nt: TGTGCCAGCAGTGAGGCCGGGCCAACCGCGGGCACTGAAGCTTTCTTT; CDR3aa: CASSEAGPTAGTEAFF
d_gene: TRBD2; abundance: once; v_gene: TRBV28; j_gene: TRBJ2-4; CDR3nt: TGTGCCAGCAGTTTGTCTAGCGGGGGAGCCAAAAACATTCAGTACTTC; CDR3aa: CASSLSSGGAKNIQYF
d_gene: .; abundance: .; v_gene: TRBV5-4; j_gene: TRBJ2-1; CDR3nt: TGTGCCAGCAGCTTGAGGGGAGAGACTCCGGAGGAGCAGTTCTTC; CDR3aa: CASSLRGETPEEQFF
d_gene: TRBD1; abundance: .; v_gene: TRBV15; j_gene: TRBJ1-1; CDR3nt: TGTGCCACCAGCAGACCAAGGACAGGGAGAAACACTGAAGCTTTCTTT; CDR3aa: CATSRPRTGRNTEAFF